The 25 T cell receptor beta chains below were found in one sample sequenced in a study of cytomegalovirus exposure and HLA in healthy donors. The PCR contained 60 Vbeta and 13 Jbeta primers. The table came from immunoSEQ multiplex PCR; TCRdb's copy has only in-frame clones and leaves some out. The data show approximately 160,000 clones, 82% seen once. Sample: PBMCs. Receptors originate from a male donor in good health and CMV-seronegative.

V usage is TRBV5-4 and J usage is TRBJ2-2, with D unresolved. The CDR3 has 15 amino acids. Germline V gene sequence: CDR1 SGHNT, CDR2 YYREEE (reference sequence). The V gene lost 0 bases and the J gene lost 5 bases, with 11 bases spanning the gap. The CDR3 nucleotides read TGTGCCAGCAGCTTGGATCTATTCGCGACCGGGGAGCTGTTTTTT. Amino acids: CASSLDLFATGELFF.

DNA for the CDR3: TGTGCCAGTAAGGGACAGGGAAGCTATGGCTACACCTTC. This encodes CASKGQGSYGYTF. V usage is TRBV19 and J usage is TRBJ1-2, with 9 bases fitting TRBD1. The germline gives CDR1 LNHDA, CDR2 SQIVND (reference sequence). Trimming at V came to 7 bases and at J to 4 bases, leaving 4 bases not matched to a gene. CDR3 size: 13 residues.

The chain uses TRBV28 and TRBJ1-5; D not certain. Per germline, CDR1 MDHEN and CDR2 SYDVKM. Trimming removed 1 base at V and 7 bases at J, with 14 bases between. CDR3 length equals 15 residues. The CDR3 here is CASSLLRGSGQPQHF. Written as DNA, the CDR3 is TGTGCCAGCAGTTTATTGCGAGGGAGTGGCCAGCCCCAGCATTTT. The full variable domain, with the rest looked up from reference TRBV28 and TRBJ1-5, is DVKVTQSSRYLVKRTGEKVFLECVQDMDHENMFWYRQDPGLGLRLIYFSYDVKMKEKGDIPEGYSVSREKKERFSLILESASTNQTSMYLCASSLLRGSGQPQHFGDGTRLSIL.

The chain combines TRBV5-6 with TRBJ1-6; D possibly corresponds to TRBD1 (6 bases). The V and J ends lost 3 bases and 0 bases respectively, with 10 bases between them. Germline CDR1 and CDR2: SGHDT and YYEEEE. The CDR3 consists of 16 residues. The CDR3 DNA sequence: TGTGCCAGCAGCTCAGGACAGAGCTCCTATAATTCACCCCTCCACTTT. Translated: CASSSGQSSYNSPLHF. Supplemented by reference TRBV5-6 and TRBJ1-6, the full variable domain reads DAGVTQSPTHLIKTRGQQVTLRCSPKSGHDTVSWYQQALGQGPQFIFQYYEEEERQRGNFPDRFSGHQFPNYSSELNVNALLLGDSALYLCASSSGQSSYNSPLHFGNGTRLTVT.

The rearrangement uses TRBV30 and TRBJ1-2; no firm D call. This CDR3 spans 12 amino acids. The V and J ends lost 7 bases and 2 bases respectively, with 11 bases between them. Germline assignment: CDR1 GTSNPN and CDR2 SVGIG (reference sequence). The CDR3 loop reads CASNPRNYGYTF. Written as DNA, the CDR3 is TGTGCCTCCAATCCTCGGAACTATGGCTACACCTTC.

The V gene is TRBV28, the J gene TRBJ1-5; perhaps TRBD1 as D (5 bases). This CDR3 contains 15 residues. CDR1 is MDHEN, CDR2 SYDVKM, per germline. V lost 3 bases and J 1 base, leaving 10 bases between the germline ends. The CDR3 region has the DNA TGTGCCAGCAGTTTGAGACAGACAAGCAATCAGCCCCAGCATTTT. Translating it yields CASSLRQTSNQPQHF.

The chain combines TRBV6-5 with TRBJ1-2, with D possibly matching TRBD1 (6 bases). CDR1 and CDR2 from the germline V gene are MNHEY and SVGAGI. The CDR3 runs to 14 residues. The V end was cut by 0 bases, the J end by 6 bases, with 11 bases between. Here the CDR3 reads CASSYSRGGDGYTF. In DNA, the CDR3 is TGTGCCAGCAGTTACTCGAGGGGGGGAGATGGCTACACCTTC.

The CDR3 nucleotides read TGTGCCAGCAGTGAAGCTCTTCCGCAAGGAGGAGTCTATGGCTACACCTTC. Protein: CASSEALPQGGVYGYTF. The V and J genes are TRBV2 and TRBJ1-2; D gene ambiguous. Per germline, CDR1 SNHLY and CDR2 FYNNEI. The CDR3 consists of 17 residues. V dropped 0 bases and J dropped 4 bases, with 18 bases sitting between them.

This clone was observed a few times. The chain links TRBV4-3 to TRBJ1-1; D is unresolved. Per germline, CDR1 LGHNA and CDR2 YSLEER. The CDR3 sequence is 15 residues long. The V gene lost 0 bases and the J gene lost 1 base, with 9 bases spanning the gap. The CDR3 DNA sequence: TGCGCCAGCAGCCAAGATATGACAACGAACACTGAAGCTTTCTTT. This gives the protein CASSQDMTTNTEAFF.

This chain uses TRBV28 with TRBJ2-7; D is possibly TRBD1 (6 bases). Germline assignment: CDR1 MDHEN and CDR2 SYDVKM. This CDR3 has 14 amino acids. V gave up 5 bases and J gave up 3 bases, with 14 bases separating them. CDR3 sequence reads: CASSPRQENYEQYF. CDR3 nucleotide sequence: TGTGCCAGCAGTCCTAGACAGGAGAACTACGAGCAGTACTTC.

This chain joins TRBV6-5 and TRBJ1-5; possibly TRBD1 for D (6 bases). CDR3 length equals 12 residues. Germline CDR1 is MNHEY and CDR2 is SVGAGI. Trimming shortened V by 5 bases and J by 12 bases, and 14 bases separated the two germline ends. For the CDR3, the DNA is TGTGCCAGCAGTAGTCTACAGGGTTTCCAGCATTTT. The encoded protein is CASSSLQGFQHF.

The CDR3 spells CASSVWSLASPNEQFF. The CDR3, as DNA: TGTGCCAGCAGCGTGTGGTCCCTCGCTAGTCCCAATGAGCAGTTCTTC. The V gene is TRBV9, the J gene TRBJ2-1; D not resolved. Germline CDR1 SGDLS, CDR2 YYNGEE. There are 16 residues in the CDR3. Trimming left V 2 bases short and J 6 bases short, with 18 bases between.

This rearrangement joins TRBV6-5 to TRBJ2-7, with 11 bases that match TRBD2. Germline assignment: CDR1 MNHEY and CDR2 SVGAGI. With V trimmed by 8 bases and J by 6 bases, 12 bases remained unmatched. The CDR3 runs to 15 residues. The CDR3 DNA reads TGTGCCAGCGGTGCTATTAGCGGGAGGGCCGGCGAGCAGTACTTC. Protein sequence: CASGAISGRAGEQYF.

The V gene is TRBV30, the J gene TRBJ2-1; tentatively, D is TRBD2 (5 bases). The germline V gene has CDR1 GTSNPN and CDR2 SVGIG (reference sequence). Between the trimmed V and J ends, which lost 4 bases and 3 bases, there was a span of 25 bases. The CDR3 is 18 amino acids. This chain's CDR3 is CAWISPYFGEKLYNEQFF. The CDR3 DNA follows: TGTGCCTGGATTAGTCCCTATTTCGGGGAGAAACTCTACAATGAGCAGTTCTTC.

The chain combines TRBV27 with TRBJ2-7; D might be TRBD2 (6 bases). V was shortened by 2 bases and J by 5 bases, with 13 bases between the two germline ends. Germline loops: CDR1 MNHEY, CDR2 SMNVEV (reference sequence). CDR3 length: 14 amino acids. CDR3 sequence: CASSLRGLANEQYF. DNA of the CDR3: TGTGCCAGCAGTTTAAGGGGACTGGCTAACGAGCAGTACTTC.

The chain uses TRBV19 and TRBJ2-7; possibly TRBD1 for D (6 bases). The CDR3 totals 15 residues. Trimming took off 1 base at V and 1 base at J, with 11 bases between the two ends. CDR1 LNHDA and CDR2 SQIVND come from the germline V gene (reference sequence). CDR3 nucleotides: TGTGCCAGTAGTATAGGCAGGGGCGGTTCCTACGAGCAGTACTTC. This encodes CASSIGRGGSYEQYF. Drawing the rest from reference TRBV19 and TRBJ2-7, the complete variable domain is DGGITQSPKYLFRKEGQNVTLSCEQNLNHDAMYWYRQDPGQGLRLIYYSQIVNDFQKGDIAEGYSVSREKKESFPLTVTSAQKNPTAFYLCASSIGRGGSYEQYFGPGTRLTVT.

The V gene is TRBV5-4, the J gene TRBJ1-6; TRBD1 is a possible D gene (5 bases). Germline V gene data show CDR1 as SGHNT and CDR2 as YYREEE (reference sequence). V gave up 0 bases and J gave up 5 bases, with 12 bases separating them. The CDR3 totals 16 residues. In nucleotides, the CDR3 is TGTGCCAGCAGCTTGGGGGGGAGGATCGATAATTCACCCCTCCACTTT. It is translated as CASSLGGRIDNSPLHF.

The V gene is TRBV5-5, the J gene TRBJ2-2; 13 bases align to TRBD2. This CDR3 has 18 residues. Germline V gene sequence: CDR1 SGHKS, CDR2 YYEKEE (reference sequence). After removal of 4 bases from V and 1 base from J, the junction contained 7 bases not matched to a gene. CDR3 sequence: CASSQGLAGIVNTGELFF. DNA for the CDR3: TGTGCCAGCAGCCAGGGACTAGCGGGGATCGTGAACACCGGGGAGCTGTTTTTT. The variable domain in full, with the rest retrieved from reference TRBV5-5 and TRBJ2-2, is DAGVTQSPTHLIKTRGQQVTLRCSPISGHKSVSWYQQVLGQGPQFIFQYYEKEERGRGNFPDRFSARQFPNYSSELNVNALLLGDSALYLCASSQGLAGIVNTGELFFGEGSRLTVL.

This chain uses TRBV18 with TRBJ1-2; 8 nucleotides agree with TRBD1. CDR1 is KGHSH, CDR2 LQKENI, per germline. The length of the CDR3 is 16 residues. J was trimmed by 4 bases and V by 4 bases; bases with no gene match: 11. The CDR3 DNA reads TGTGCCAGCTCACAAGAAGGACAGGGAGAATTCTATGGCTACACCTTC. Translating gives CASSQEGQGEFYGYTF.

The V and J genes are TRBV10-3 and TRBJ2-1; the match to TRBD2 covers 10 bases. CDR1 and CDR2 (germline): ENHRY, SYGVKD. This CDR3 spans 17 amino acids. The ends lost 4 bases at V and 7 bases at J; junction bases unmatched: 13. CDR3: CAISGALGASGSNEQFF. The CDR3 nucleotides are TGTGCCATCAGTGGGGCCCTTGGGGCTAGCGGGAGTAATGAGCAGTTCTTC.

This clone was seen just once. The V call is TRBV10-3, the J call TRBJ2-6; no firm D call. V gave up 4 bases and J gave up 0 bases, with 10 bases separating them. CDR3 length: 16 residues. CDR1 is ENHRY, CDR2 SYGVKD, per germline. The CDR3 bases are TGTGCCATCAGTGGGGCCCTCCCCTCTGGGGCCAACGTCCTGACTTTC. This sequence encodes CAISGALPSGANVLTF.

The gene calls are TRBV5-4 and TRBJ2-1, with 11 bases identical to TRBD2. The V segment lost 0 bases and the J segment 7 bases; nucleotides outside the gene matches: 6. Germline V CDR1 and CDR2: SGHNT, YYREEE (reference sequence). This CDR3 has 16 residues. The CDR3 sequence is CASSLAGTSGRNEQFF. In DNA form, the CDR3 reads TGTGCCAGCAGCTTGGCCGGGACTAGCGGAAGAAATGAGCAGTTCTTC.

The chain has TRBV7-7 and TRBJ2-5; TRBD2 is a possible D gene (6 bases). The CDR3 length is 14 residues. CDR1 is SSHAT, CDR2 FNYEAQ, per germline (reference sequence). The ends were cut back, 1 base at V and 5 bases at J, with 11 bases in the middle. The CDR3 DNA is TGTGCCAGCAGCTTAGGGGCGGGACGGGAGACCCAGTACTTC. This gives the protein CASSLGAGRETQYF.

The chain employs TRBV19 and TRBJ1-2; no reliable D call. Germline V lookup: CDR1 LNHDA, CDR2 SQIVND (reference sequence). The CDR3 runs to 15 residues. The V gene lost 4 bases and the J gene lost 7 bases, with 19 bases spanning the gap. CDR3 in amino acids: CASSNTRLGVIGYTF. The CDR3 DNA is TGTGCCAGTAGTAACACCAGGTTGGGTGTGATTGGCTACACCTTC.

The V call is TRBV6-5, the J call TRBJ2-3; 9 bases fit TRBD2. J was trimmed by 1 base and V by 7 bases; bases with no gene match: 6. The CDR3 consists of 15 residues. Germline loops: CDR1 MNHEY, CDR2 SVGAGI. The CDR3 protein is CASNKGLAGTDTQYF. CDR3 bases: TGTGCCAGCAACAAGGGACTAGCAGGCACAGATACGCAGTATTTT.